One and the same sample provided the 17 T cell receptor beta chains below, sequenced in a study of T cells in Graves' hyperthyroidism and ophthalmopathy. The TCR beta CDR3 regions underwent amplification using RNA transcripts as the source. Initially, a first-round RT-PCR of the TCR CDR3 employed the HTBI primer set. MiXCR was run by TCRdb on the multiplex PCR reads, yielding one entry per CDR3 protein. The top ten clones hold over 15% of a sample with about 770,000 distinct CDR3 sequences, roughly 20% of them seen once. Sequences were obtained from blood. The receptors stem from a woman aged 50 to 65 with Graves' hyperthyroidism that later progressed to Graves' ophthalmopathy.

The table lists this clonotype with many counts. The CDR3 spells CSASGEVTNTEAFF. The DNA of the CDR3 is TGCAGTGCTAGCGGGGAAGTCACGAACACTGAAGCTTTCTTT. The chain employs TRBV20-1 and TRBJ1-1; no reliable D call. This CDR3 has 14 residues. V was clipped by 3 bases and J by 1 base, with 12 bases between them. The germline CDR1 and CDR2 sequences are DFQATT and SNEGSKA (reference sequence).

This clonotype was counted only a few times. CDR3 region: CASSQVSQGAGNTEAFF. Here the CDR3 DNA reads TGTGCCAGCAGCCAAGTGTCTCAGGGGGCGGGGAACACTGAAGCTTTCTTT. V is TRBV4-2 and J is TRBJ1-1; 8 bases are shared with TRBD1. The germline V gene encodes CDR1 LGHNA and CDR2 YNFKEQ. The V and J ends lost 1 base and 1 base, in that order; junction bases with no gene match: 8. This CDR3 comprises 17 residues.

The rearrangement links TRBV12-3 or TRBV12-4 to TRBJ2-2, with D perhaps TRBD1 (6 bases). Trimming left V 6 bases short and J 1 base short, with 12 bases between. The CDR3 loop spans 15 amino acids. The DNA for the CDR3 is TGTGCCAGCAGGCCACCGGGACAGAACACCGGGGAGCTGTTTTTT. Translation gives CASRPPGQNTGELFF.

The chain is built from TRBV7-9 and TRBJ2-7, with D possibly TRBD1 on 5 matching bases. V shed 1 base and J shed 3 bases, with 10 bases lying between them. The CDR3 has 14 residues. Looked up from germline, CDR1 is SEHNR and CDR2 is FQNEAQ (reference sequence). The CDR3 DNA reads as TGTGCCAGCAGCTTAGAGGGGCGGTACTACGAGCAGTACTTC. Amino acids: CASSLEGRYYEQYF.

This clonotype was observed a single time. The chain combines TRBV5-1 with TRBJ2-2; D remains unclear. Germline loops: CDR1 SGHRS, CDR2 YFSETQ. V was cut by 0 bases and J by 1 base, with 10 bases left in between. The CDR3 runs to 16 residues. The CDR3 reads CASSLADTRNTGELFF. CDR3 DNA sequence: TGCGCCAGCAGCTTGGCCGACACCAGGAACACCGGGGAGCTGTTTTTT.

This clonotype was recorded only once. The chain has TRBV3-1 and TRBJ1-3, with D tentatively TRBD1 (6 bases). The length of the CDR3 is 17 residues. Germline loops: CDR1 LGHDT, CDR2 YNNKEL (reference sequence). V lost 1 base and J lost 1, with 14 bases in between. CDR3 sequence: CASSQGVQGWSGNTIYF. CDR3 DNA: TGTGCCAGCAGCCAAGGGGTCCAGGGGTGGTCTGGAAACACCATATATTTT.

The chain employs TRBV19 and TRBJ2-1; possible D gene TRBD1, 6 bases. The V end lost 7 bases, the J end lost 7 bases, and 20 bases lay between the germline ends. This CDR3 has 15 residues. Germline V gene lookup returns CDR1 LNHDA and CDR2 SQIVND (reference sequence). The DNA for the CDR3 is TGTGCCAGTACTCCACAGGGCCTGGGGAGAAATGAGCAGTTCTTC. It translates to CASTPQGLGRNEQFF.

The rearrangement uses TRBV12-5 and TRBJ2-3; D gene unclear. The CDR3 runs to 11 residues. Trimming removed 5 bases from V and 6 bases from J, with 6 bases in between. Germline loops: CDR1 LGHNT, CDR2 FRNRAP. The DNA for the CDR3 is TGTGCTAGTGGTGCGCTCGATACGCAGTATTTT. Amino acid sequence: CASGALDTQYF.

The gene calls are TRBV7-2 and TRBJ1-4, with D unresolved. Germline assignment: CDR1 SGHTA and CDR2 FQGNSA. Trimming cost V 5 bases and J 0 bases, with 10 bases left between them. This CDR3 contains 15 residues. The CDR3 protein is CASSEELSTNEKLFF. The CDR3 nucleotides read TGTGCCAGCAGCGAGGAGCTTTCAACTAATGAAAAACTGTTTTTT.

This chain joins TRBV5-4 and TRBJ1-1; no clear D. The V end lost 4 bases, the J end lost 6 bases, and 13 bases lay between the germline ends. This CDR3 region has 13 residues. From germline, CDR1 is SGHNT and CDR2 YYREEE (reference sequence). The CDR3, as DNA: TGTGCCAGCAGCCCCAAGGAAGTGGCTGAAGCTTTCTTT. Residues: CASSPKEVAEAFF.

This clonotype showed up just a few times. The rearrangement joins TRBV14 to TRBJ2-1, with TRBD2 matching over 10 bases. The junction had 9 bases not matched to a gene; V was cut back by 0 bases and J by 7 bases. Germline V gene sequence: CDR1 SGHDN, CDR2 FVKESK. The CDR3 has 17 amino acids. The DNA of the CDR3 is TGTGCCAGCAGCCAAGATCCACGTCTAGCGGGGGCGAATGAGCAGTTCTTC. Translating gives CASSQDPRLAGANEQFF. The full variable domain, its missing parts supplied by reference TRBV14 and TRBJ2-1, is EAGVTQFPSHSVIEKGQTVTLRCDPISGHDNLYWYRRVMGKEIKFLLHFVKESKQDESGMPNNRFLAERTGGTYSTLKVQPAELEDSGVYFCASSQDPRLAGANEQFFGPGTRLTVL.

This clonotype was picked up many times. CDR3 coding DNA: TGTGCCTGGAGTCTTACAGCGAGCTCTGGAAACACCATATATTTT. Translation: CAWSLTASSGNTIYF. This rearrangement joins TRBV30 to TRBJ1-3, with D hard to call. The CDR3 covers 15 residues. CDR1 and CDR2 from the germline V gene are GTSNPN and SVGIG (reference sequence). The V gene lost 2 bases and the J gene lost 0 bases, with 11 bases spanning the gap.

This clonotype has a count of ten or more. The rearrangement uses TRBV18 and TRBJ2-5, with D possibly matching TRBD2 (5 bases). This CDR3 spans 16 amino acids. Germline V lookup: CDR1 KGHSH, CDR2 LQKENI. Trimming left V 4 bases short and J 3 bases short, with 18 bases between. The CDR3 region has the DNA TGTGCCAGCTCACTCACCATTCAATACGGGGAAGAGACCCAGTACTTC. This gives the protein CASSLTIQYGEETQYF.

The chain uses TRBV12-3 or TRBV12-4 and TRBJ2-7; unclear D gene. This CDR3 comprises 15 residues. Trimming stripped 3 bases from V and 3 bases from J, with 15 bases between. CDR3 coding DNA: TGTGCCAGCAGTTTTGGCCTTGGGCCCGACTACGAGCAGTACTTC. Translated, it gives CASSFGLGPDYEQYF.

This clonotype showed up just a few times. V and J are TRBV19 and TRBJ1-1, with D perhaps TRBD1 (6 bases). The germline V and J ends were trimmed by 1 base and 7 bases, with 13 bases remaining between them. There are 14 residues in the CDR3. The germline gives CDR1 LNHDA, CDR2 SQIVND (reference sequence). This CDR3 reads CASSIGGALVEAFF. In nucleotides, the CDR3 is TGTGCCAGTAGTATAGGGGGGGCCTTAGTTGAAGCTTTCTTT.

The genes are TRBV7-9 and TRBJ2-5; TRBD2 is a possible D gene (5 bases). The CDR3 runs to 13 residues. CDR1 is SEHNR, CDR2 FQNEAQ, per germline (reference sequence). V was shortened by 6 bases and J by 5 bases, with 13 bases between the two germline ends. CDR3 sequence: CASRKGDLETQYF. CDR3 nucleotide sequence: TGTGCCAGCAGAAAGGGAGATCTGGAGACCCAGTACTTC.

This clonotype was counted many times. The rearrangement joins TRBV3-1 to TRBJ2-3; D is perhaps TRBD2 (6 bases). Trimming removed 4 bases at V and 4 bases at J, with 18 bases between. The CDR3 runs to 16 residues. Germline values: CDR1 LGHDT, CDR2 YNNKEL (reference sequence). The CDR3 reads CASSLAGSPGADTQYF. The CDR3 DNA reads TGTGCCAGCAGCCTGGCCGGCTCCCCGGGGGCAGATACGCAGTATTTT.